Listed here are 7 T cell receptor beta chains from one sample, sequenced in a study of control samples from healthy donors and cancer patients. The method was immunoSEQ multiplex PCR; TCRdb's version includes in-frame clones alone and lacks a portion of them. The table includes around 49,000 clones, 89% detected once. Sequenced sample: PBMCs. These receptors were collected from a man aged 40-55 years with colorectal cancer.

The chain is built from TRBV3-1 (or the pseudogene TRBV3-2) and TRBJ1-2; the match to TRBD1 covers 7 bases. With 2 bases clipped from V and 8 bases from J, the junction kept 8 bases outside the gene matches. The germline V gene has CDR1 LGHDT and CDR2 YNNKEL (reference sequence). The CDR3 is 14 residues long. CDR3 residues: CASSQLDRMGGYTF. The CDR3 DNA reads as TGTGCCAGCAGCCAACTGGACAGGATGGGCGGCTACACCTTC.

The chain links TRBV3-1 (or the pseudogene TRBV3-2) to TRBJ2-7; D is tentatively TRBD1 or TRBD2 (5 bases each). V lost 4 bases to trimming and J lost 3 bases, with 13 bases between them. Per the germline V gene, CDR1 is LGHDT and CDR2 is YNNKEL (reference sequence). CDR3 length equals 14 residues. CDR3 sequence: CASSPHGTIYEQYF. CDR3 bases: TGTGCCAGCAGCCCTCACGGGACCATCTACGAGCAGTACTTC.

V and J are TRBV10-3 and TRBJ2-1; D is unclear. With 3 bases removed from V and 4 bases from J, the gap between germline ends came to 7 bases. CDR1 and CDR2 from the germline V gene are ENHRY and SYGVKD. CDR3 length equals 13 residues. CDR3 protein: CAISETQYNEQFF. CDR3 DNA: TGTGCCATCAGTGAAACGCAATACAATGAGCAGTTCTTC.

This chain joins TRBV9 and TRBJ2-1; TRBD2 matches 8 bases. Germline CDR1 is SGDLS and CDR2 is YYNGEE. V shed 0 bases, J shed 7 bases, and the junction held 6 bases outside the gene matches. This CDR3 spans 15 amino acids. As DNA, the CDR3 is TGTGCCAGCAGCGTAGACGCGGGAGGCGGGAATGAGCAGTTCTTC. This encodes CASSVDAGGGNEQFF. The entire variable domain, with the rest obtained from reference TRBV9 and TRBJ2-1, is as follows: DSGVTQTPKHLITATGQRVTLRCSPRSGDLSVYWYQQSLDQGLQFLIQYYNGEERAKGNILERFSAQQFPDLHSELNLSSLELGDSALYFCASSVDAGGGNEQFFGPGTRLTVL.

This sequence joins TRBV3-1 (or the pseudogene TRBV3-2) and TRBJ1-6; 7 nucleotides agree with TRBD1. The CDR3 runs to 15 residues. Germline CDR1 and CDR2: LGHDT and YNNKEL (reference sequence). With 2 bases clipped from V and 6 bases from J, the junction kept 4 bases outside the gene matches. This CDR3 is CASSQTGQANSPLHF. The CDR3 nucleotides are TGTGCCAGCAGCCAAACCGGACAGGCTAATTCACCCCTCCACTTT.

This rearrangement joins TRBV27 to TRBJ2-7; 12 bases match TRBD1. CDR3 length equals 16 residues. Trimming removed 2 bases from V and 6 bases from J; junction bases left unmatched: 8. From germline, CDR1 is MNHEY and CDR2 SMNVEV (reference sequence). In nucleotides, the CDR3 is TGTGCCAGCAGTTTAAACCGGGACAGGGGGCACCCCGAGCAGTACTTC. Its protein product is CASSLNRDRGHPEQYF.

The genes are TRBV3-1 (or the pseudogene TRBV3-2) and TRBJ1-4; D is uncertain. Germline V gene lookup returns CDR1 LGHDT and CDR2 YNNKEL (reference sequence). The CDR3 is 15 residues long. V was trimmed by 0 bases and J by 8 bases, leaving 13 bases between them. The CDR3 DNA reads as TGTGCCAGCAGCCAAGACAGGCAGGTTTACGAAAAACTGTTTTTT. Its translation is CASSQDRQVYEKLFF.